This T cell receptor beta chain was documented in a study of healthy donors' naive CD4 and CD8 T cells. The germline gives CDR1 SQVTM, CDR2 ANQGSEA. V gave up 8 bases and J gave up 3 bases; unmatched junction bases: 7. The CDR3 consists of 13 residues. Regarding the study as a whole: Most V and J genes were reportedly biased between naive CD4+ and CD8+ cells.

Of note for this clonotype: Its target is unknown.

Starting from about 470 ng of total RNA, TCR libraries were made with linear amplification. Per the study methods: Roughly five healthy donors contributed fewer than 95,000 sequenced TCR alpha transcripts. In TCRdb, the reads were re-called with MiXCR into one record per CDR3 protein. The authors' filters were not applied to this entry. The data show 150,000 to 200,000 distinct CDR3 sequences, 65% to 75% seen once. The specimen sequenced was naive CD4+ and CD8+ T cells sorted from blood, pooled from several donors. This clonotype originated in a pool of human donors in good health; the sample pools cells from several healthy donors. The chain links TRBV29-1 to TRBJ2-1; 7 positions agree with TRBD1. The CDR3 DNA reads TGCAGCACTGAACAGGGGAGCTACAATGAGCAGTTCTTC. Protein sequence: CSTEQGSYNEQFF.